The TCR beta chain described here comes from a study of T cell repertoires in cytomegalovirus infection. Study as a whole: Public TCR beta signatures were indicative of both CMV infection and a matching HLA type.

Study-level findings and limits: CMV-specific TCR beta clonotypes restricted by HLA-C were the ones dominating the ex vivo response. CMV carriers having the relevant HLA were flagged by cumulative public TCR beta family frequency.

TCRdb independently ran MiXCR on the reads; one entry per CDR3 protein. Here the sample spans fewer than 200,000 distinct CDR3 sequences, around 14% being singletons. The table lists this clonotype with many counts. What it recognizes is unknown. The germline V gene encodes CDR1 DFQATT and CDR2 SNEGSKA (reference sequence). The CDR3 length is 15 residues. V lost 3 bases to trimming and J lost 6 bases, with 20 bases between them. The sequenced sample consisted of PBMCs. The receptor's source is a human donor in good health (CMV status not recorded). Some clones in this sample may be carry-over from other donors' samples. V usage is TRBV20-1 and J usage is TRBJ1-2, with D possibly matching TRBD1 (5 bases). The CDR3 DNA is TGCAGTGCTAGCCCCGCGGACATGATGGACGATGGCTACACCTTC. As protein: CSASPADMMDDGYTF.